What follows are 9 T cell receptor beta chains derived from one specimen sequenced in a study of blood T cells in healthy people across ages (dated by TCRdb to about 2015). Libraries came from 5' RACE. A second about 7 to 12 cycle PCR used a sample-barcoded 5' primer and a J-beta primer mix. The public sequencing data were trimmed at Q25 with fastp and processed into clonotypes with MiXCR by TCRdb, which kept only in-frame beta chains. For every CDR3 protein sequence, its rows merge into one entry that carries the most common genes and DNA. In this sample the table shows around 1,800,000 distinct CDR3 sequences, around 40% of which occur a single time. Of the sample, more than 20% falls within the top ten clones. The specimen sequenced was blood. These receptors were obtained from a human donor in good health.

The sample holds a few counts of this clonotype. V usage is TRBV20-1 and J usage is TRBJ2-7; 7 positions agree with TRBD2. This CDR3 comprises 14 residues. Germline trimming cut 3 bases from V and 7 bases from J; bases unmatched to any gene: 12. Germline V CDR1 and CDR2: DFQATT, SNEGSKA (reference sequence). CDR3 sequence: CSASSRPWEGEQYF. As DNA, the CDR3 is TGCAGTGCTAGCTCTCGCCCCTGGGAGGGAGAGCAGTACTTC.

CDR3 in amino acids: CASSYGAELRSYEQYF. For the CDR3, the DNA is TGTGCCAGCAGTTACGGAGCCGAGCTGCGCTCCTACGAGCAGTACTTC. The chain couples TRBV6-2 or TRBV6-3 to TRBJ2-7; D gene unclear. From germline, CDR1 is MNHEY and CDR2 SVGEGT. The CDR3 extends over 16 amino acids. V dropped 2 bases and J dropped 0 bases, with 14 bases sitting between them.

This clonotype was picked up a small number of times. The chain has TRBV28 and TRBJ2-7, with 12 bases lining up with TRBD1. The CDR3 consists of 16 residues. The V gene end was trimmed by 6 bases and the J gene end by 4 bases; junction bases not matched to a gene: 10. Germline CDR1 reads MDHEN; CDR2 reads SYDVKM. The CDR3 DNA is TGTGCCAGCAGCCCTACCCGGGGACAGGGGGCTTACGAGCAGTACTTC. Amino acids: CASSPTRGQGAYEQYF.

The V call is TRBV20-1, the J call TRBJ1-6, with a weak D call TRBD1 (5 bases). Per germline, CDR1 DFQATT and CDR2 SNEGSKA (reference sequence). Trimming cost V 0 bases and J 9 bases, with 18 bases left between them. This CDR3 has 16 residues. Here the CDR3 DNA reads TGCAGTGCTAGAGATCTCCTAGGACAAACGGGTTCACCCCTCCACTTT. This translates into CSARDLLGQTGSPLHF.

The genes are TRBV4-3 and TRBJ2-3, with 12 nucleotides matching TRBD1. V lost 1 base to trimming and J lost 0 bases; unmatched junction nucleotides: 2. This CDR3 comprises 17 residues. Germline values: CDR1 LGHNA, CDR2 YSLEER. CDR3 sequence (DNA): TGCGCCAGCAGCCAAGGGGACAGGGGGCTTAGCACAGATACGCAGTATTTT. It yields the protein CASSQGDRGLSTDTQYF.

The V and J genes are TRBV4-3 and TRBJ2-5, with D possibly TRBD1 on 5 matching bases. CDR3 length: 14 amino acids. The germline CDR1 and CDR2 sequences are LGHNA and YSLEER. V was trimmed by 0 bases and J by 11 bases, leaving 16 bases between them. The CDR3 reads CASSQDWGSPAQYF. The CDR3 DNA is TGCGCCAGCAGCCAAGATTGGGGCTCCCCGGCACAGTACTTC.

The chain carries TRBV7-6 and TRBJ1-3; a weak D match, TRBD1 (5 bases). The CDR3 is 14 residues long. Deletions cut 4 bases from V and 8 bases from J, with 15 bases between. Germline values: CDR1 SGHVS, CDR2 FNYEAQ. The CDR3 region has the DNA TGTGCCAGCAGCTCCCAGGGAGGGAGTGACACCATATATTTT. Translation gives CASSSQGGSDTIYF.

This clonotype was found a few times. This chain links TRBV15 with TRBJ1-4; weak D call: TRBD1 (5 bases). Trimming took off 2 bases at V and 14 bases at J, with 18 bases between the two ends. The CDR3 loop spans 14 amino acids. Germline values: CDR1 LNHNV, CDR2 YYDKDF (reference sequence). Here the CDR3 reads CATSRTGGQGWLFF. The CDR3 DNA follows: TGTGCCACCAGCAGAACTGGTGGGCAGGGCTGGCTGTTTTTT.

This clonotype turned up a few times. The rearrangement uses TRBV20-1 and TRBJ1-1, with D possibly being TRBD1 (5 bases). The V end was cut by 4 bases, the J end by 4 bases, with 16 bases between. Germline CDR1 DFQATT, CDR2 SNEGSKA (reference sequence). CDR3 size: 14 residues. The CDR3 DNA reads TGCAGTGCTACCTCAACTGGTGGGGCCACTGAAGCTTTCTTT. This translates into CSATSTGGATEAFF.